A selection of T cell receptor beta chains follows, all from one sample in a study of response to subunit inactivated influenza vaccine. In TCRdb, the RT-PCR reads were re-called with MiXCR into one record per CDR3 protein. The table lists roughly 710,000 distinct CDR3 sequences, about 14% of them singletons. Sequenced here: PBMCs from blood, sampled less than 15 days before vaccination. All receptors derive from a man aged 50 to 60 who received an inactivated influenza vaccine. CDR3s include the opening cysteine and the closing phenylalanine or tryptophan. D genes are given only for firm matches. Clone size is shown for a subset of rows, as once, few, many or a class of expanded clone.

CDR3 DNA: TGTGCCAGCAGTTACGACAGGGGGCTTGCCCTACACTCCTACGAGCAGTACTTC
CDR3 protein: CASSYDRGLALHSYEQYF
J gene: TRBJ2-7
V gene: TRBV6-2/TRBV6-3
D gene: TRBD1
clone size: few

CDR3 DNA: TGTGCCAGCAGTCACCGTCCTTGGGGTAGCAATCAGCCCCAGCATTTT
CDR3 protein: CASSHRPWGSNQPQHF
J gene: TRBJ1-5
V gene: TRBV6-2/TRBV6-3
D gene: NA
clone size: NA

CDR3 DNA: TGCAGTGCTAGATACCTGCGGGACAGCTCCTACAATGAGCAGTTCTTC
CDR3 protein: CSARYLRDSSYNEQFF
J gene: TRBJ2-1
V gene: TRBV20-1
D gene: NA
clone size: few

CDR3 DNA: TGTGCCAGCACCATGGCGGGAGGGAACGAGCAGTACTTC
CDR3 protein: CASTMAGGNEQYF
J gene: TRBJ2-7
V gene: TRBV12-3/TRBV12-4
D gene: TRBD2
clone size: NA

CDR3 DNA: TGTGCCATGGGCCCCGGGCTTGGAGAGACCCAGTACTTC
CDR3 protein: CAMGPGLGETQYF
J gene: TRBJ2-5
V gene: TRBV28
D gene: NA
clone size: NA

CDR3 DNA: TGCGCCAGCAGCCAAGATGCAAGGCGGAAAACCTACGAGCAGTACTTC
CDR3 protein: CASSQDARRKTYEQYF
J gene: TRBJ2-7
V gene: TRBV4-3
D gene: NA
clone size: few

CDR3 DNA: TGCTGTGCTAGACCCCTGCCCAGGGGATCGAGTAAATACGAGCAGTACTTC
CDR3 protein: CCARPLPRGSSKYEQYF
J gene: TRBJ2-7
V gene: TRBV20-1
D gene: NA
clone size: NA

CDR3 DNA: TGTGCCAGCAGCCAAGAACCTGCGCTAGTCTCTGGGGCCAACGTCCTGACTTTC
CDR3 protein: CASSQEPALVSGANVLTF
J gene: TRBJ2-6
V gene: TRBV4-2
D gene: NA
clone size: NA

CDR3 DNA: TGTGCCAGCACGAGGCCTAGCGGAGCCTACGAGCAGTACTTC
CDR3 protein: CASTRPSGAYEQYF
J gene: TRBJ2-7
V gene: TRBV2
D gene: TRBD2
clone size: NA

CDR3 DNA: TGTGCCAGCAGCCAAGATGGGGCAGGTCACTATGGCTACACCTTC
CDR3 protein: CASSQDGAGHYGYTF
J gene: TRBJ1-2
V gene: TRBV3-1
D gene: NA
clone size: NA

CDR3 DNA: TGTGCCAGCAGCGTAGATCCTGACAGGGGGAGGGAGCTGTTTTTT
CDR3 protein: CASSVDPDRGRELFF
J gene: TRBJ2-2
V gene: TRBV9
D gene: TRBD1
clone size: few

CDR3 DNA: TGTGCCAGCAGCCCGGTGGGGGGCGACGAGCAGTACTTC
CDR3 protein: CASSPVGGDEQYF
J gene: TRBJ2-7
V gene: TRBV5-6
D gene: NA
clone size: few

CDR3 DNA: TGTGCCAGCAGCGTTAGGACTAGCGGAGCGTCTTACCAAGAGACCCAGTACTTC
CDR3 protein: CASSVRTSGASYQETQYF
J gene: TRBJ2-5
V gene: TRBV11-2
D gene: TRBD2
clone size: NA

CDR3 DNA: TGCAGCGTCATCCCGGTCCGGGACATGGGTCGGTCGTGGGCGACCTACGAGCAGTACTTC
CDR3 protein: CSVIPVRDMGRSWATYEQYF
J gene: TRBJ2-7
V gene: TRBV29-1
D gene: NA
clone size: NA

CDR3 DNA: TGTGCCAGCAGTTACACCCTAGCGTCGGATACGCAGTATTTT
CDR3 protein: CASSYTLASDTQYF
J gene: TRBJ2-3
V gene: TRBV6-2/TRBV6-3
D gene: NA
clone size: NA

CDR3 DNA: TGTGCCACCAGGGGACCCAAGGAGACCCAGTACTTC
CDR3 protein: CATRGPKETQYF
J gene: TRBJ2-5
V gene: TRBV24-1
D gene: NA
clone size: NA

CDR3 DNA: TGCGCCAGCAGCCCGGGACAGGGGGCTTCATATACGCAGTATTTT
CDR3 protein: CASSPGQGASYTQYF
J gene: TRBJ2-3
V gene: TRBV4-1
D gene: TRBD1
clone size: NA

CDR3 DNA: TGCGCCAGCAGCGAATGGACTAGCGGGGTTCAGCGGTACTTC
CDR3 protein: CASSEWTSGVQRYF
J gene: TRBJ2-7
V gene: TRBV4-3
D gene: TRBD2
clone size: few

CDR3 DNA: TGTGCCAGCAGTTACGGGGGGGCGGCCAAAAACATTCAGTACTTC
CDR3 protein: CASSYGGAAKNIQYF
J gene: TRBJ2-4
V gene: TRBV6-5
D gene: NA
clone size: few

CDR3 DNA: TGTGCCAGCAGGGGACAGGGGTGGAACAATGAGCAGTTCTTC
CDR3 protein: CASRGQGWNNEQFF
J gene: TRBJ2-1
V gene: TRBV2
D gene: TRBD1
clone size: few

CDR3 DNA: TGCAGTGCTTCGCCAGCGGCATGGAGGAATGAGCAGTTCTTC
CDR3 protein: CSASPAAWRNEQFF
J gene: TRBJ2-1
V gene: TRBV20-1
D gene: NA
clone size: NA

CDR3 DNA: TGTGCCAGCAATAGACAGGGAAACTCCTACGAGCAGTACTTC
CDR3 protein: CASNRQGNSYEQYF
J gene: TRBJ2-7
V gene: TRBV12-3/TRBV12-4
D gene: TRBD1
clone size: NA

CDR3 DNA: TGTGCCAGCAGCATGGGACAGGGGGCCAGGAAAGAAGCTTTCTTT
CDR3 protein: CASSMGQGARKEAFF
J gene: TRBJ1-1
V gene: TRBV7-2
D gene: TRBD1
clone size: NA

CDR3 DNA: TGTGCCAGCAGCTCATGGGCGCACTATGGCTACACCTTC
CDR3 protein: CASSSWAHYGYTF
J gene: TRBJ1-2
V gene: TRBV5-6
D gene: NA
clone size: few

CDR3 DNA: TGTGCCAGCAGTATCTCCGGGTCCTCCTACGAGCAGTACTTC
CDR3 protein: CASSISGSSYEQYF
J gene: TRBJ2-7
V gene: TRBV27
D gene: NA
clone size: many

CDR3 DNA: TGCGCCAGCAGCCAAGATTGGGTAGGGTGGGATACGCAGTATTTT
CDR3 protein: CASSQDWVGWDTQYF
J gene: TRBJ2-3
V gene: TRBV4-3
D gene: NA
clone size: few

CDR3 DNA: TGTGCCAGCAGTCAAACTCCGACAGAAGTCTATGGCTACACCTTC
CDR3 protein: CASSQTPTEVYGYTF
J gene: TRBJ1-2
V gene: TRBV6-1
D gene: NA
clone size: NA

CDR3 DNA: TGTGCCAGCAGTTTATTGATGGACAGAAGAAATTCACCCCTCCACTTT
CDR3 protein: CASSLLMDRRNSPLHF
J gene: TRBJ1-6
V gene: TRBV28
D gene: NA
clone size: NA

CDR3 DNA: TGTGCCAGCAGCCCCACCGGGACATTTATCTACGAGCAGTACTTC
CDR3 protein: CASSPTGTFIYEQYF
J gene: TRBJ2-7
V gene: TRBV28
D gene: NA
clone size: few

CDR3 DNA: TGTGCCAGCAGTCAGCGGGAGGGGGCCTACGAGCAGTACTTC
CDR3 protein: CASSQREGAYEQYF
J gene: TRBJ2-7
V gene: TRBV6-1
D gene: TRBD2
clone size: NA

CDR3 DNA: TGTGCCAGCAGCGCGGGACTAGCGGGGGGGCATGAGCAGTACTTC
CDR3 protein: CASSAGLAGGHEQYF
J gene: TRBJ2-7
V gene: TRBV7-8
D gene: TRBD2
clone size: many

CDR3 DNA: TGTGCCAGCAGTGAAAGGGCGGGATTCACAGATACGCAGTATTTT
CDR3 protein: CASSERAGFTDTQYF
J gene: TRBJ2-3
V gene: TRBV6-1
D gene: NA
clone size: NA

CDR3 DNA: TGCAGCGTCGTCCGGGACCCGGGAGGGCCCCAGCATTTT
CDR3 protein: CSVVRDPGGPQHF
J gene: TRBJ1-5
V gene: TRBV29-1
D gene: NA
clone size: NA

CDR3 DNA: TGCTGTGCTAGAGATTTGGCCCGCCGGGGGCCAAACACGCAGTATTTT
CDR3 protein: CCARDLARRGPNTQYF
J gene: TRBJ2-3
V gene: TRBV20-1
D gene: NA
clone size: NA

CDR3 DNA: TGCGCCAGCAGTGAGCACCGGGCCGTCTTACACTCCTATAATTCACCCCTCCACTTT
CDR3 protein: CASSEHRAVLHSYNSPLHF
J gene: TRBJ1-6
V gene: TRBV10-2
D gene: NA
clone size: few

CDR3 DNA: TGTGCCAGCAGCCTTATATGGGGTAACACTGAAGCTTTCTTT
CDR3 protein: CASSLIWGNTEAFF
J gene: TRBJ1-1
V gene: TRBV7-8
D gene: NA
clone size: NA

CDR3 DNA: TGTGCCAGCAGCTTGCAGGAAAGCACAGATACGCAGTATTTT
CDR3 protein: CASSLQESTDTQYF
J gene: TRBJ2-3
V gene: TRBV5-5
D gene: NA
clone size: few

CDR3 DNA: TGTGCCAGTCGGGCTCCGAGCTCCTACGAGCAGTACTTC
CDR3 protein: CASRAPSSYEQYF
J gene: TRBJ2-7
V gene: TRBV2
D gene: NA
clone size: few

CDR3 DNA: TGTGCCAGCAGCGTATCGGACAGGAGTAGCATTCAGTACTTC
CDR3 protein: CASSVSDRSSIQYF
J gene: TRBJ2-4
V gene: TRBV9
D gene: TRBD1
clone size: few

CDR3 DNA: TGTGCCAGCAGTGGACAGGGGAAGGGTTCCTACGAGCAGTACTTC
CDR3 protein: CASSGQGKGSYEQYF
J gene: TRBJ2-7
V gene: TRBV6-9
D gene: TRBD1
clone size: NA

CDR3 DNA: TGTGCCAGTAGTATAAAAGAAGGCGGTCACTCCTACGAGCAGTACTTC
CDR3 protein: CASSIKEGGHSYEQYF
J gene: TRBJ2-7
V gene: TRBV19
D gene: NA
clone size: few

CDR3 DNA: TGTGCCAGCAGCTTTTCGCGGGCGAGCTCCTACAATGAGCAGTTCTTC
CDR3 protein: CASSFSRASSYNEQFF
J gene: TRBJ2-1
V gene: TRBV11-2
D gene: NA
clone size: few

CDR3 DNA: TGTGCCAGCAGCACGTCCTTTGGGACAGGGTTTGCGGAGCAGTTCTTC
CDR3 protein: CASSTSFGTGFAEQFF
J gene: TRBJ2-1
V gene: TRBV5-5
D gene: TRBD1
clone size: few

CDR3 DNA: TGCGCCAGCAGCCAAGATGGACCCTTAGGGACAGGGATACAGCCCCAGCATTTT
CDR3 protein: CASSQDGPLGTGIQPQHF
J gene: TRBJ1-5
V gene: TRBV4-3
D gene: TRBD1
clone size: NA

CDR3 DNA: TGTGCCAGCAGCTTATGGGCCGTGGGAGGGAACCAAGAGACCCAGTACTTC
CDR3 protein: CASSLWAVGGNQETQYF
J gene: TRBJ2-5
V gene: TRBV7-8
D gene: TRBD2
clone size: NA

CDR3 DNA: TGTGCCAGCAGTACGCGTCGGGACAGGGGCGACACCGGGGAGCTGTTTTTT
CDR3 protein: CASSTRRDRGDTGELFF
J gene: TRBJ2-2
V gene: TRBV6-1
D gene: TRBD1
clone size: many

CDR3 DNA: TGTGCCAGCAGCCAAGGACTCCTCGGGGCCCAGTACTTC
CDR3 protein: CASSQGLLGAQYF
J gene: TRBJ2-5
V gene: TRBV6-2/TRBV6-3
D gene: NA
clone size: NA

CDR3 DNA: TGTGCCAGCTCACCCGTCGACCGGAACACCATATATTTT
CDR3 protein: CASSPVDRNTIYF
J gene: TRBJ1-3
V gene: TRBV18
D gene: NA
clone size: few

CDR3 DNA: TGTGCCAGCAGTGAATGGGGTATCCAGTACTTC
CDR3 protein: CASSEWGIQYF
J gene: TRBJ2-5
V gene: TRBV6-1
D gene: NA
clone size: few

CDR3 DNA: TGCAGTGCTACCTCTAAGGGTAGCGGAACCTACGAGCAGTACTTC
CDR3 protein: CSATSKGSGTYEQYF
J gene: TRBJ2-7
V gene: TRBV20-1
D gene: NA
clone size: NA

CDR3 DNA: TGTGCCAGCAGTGCCTCCAACACCGGGGAGCTGTTTTTT
CDR3 protein: CASSASNTGELFF
J gene: TRBJ2-2
V gene: TRBV2
D gene: NA
clone size: many

CDR3 DNA: TGTGCCAGCAGTTACGGGGCAGGGGTGAACACCGGGGAGCTGTTTTTT
CDR3 protein: CASSYGAGVNTGELFF
J gene: TRBJ2-2
V gene: TRBV6-5
D gene: NA
clone size: NA

CDR3 DNA: TGTGCCAGCAGTGGCGGACAGCCCCAAACCTATAATTCACCCCTCCACTTT
CDR3 protein: CASSGGQPQTYNSPLHF
J gene: TRBJ1-6
V gene: TRBV27
D gene: NA
clone size: few

CDR3 DNA: TGTGCCAGCAGCTCCCTTTCTAGCCCAAGAGAGACCCAGTACTTC
CDR3 protein: CASSSLSSPRETQYF
J gene: TRBJ2-5
V gene: TRBV7-2
D gene: NA
clone size: NA

CDR3 DNA: TGTGCCACCAGTGATACTCCGGGGGTTCAGCCCCAGCATTTT
CDR3 protein: CATSDTPGVQPQHF
J gene: TRBJ1-5
V gene: TRBV24-1
D gene: NA
clone size: few

CDR3 DNA: TGTGCCAGCAGTCTGAGGGGGGTCTCTGGAAACACCATATATTTT
CDR3 protein: CASSLRGVSGNTIYF
J gene: TRBJ1-3
V gene: TRBV12-3/TRBV12-4
D gene: NA
clone size: few

CDR3 DNA: TGTGCCAGCAGCTGGATAGCGGGGGGGCCAACCTACGAGCAGTACTTC
CDR3 protein: CASSWIAGGPTYEQYF
J gene: TRBJ2-7
V gene: TRBV7-2
D gene: TRBD2
clone size: NA

CDR3 DNA: TGCAGTGCTAGAGATCCCGCCCGCCAAGAGACCCAGTACTTC
CDR3 protein: CSARDPARQETQYF
J gene: TRBJ2-5
V gene: TRBV20-1
D gene: NA
clone size: NA

CDR3 DNA: TGCGCCAGCAGCCAAGTTACCCGGGGGGGCTATGGCTACACCTTC
CDR3 protein: CASSQVTRGGYGYTF
J gene: TRBJ1-2
V gene: TRBV4-3
D gene: NA
clone size: few

CDR3 DNA: TGTGCCAGCAGTATGAAAGCTCTGTGCACAGATACGCAGTATTTT
CDR3 protein: CASSMKALCTDTQYF
J gene: TRBJ2-3
V gene: TRBV5-5
D gene: NA
clone size: NA